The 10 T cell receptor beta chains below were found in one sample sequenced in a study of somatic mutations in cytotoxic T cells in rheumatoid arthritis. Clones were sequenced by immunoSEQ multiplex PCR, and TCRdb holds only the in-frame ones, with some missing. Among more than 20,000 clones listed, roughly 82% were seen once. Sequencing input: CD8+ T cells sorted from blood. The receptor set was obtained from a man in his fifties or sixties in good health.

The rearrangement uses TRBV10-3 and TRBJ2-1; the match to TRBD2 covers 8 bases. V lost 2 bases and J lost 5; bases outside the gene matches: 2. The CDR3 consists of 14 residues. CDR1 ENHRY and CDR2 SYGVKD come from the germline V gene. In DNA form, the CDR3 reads TGTGCCATCAGTGAGCAACTAGCGGACAATGAGCAGTTCTTC. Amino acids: CAISEQLADNEQFF.

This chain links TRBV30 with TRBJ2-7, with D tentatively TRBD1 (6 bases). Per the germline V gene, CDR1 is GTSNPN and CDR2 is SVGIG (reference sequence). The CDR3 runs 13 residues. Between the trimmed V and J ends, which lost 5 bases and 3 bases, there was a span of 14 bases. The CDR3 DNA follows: TGTGCCTGGGATCCCGGGACATTCTACGAGCAGTACTTC. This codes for CAWDPGTFYEQYF.

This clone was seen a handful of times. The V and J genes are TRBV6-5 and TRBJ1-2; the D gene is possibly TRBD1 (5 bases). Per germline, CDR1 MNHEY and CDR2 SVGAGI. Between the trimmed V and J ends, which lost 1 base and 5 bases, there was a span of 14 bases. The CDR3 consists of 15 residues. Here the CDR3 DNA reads TGTGCCAGCAGTTACTTGGCGGGGGGGTCTTATGGCTACACCTTC. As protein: CASSYLAGGSYGYTF.

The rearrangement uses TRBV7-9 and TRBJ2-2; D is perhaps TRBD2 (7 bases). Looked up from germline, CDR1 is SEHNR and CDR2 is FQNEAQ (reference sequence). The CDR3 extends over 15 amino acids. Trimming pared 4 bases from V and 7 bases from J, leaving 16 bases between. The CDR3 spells CASSSHEGGGGELFF. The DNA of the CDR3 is TGTGCCAGCAGCTCCCACGAGGGAGGGGGCGGGGAGCTGTTTTTT.

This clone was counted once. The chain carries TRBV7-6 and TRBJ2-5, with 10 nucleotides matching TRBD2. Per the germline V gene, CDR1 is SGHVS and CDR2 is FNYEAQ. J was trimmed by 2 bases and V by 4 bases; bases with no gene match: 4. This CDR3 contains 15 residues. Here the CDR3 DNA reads TGTGCCAGCAGCTCGGGACTAGCGAGACAAGAGACCCAGTACTTC. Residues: CASSSGLARQETQYF.

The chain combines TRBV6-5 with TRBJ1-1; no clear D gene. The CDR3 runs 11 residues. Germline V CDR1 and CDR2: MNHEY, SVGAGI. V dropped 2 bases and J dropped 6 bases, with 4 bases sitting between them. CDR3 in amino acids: CASSYGPEAFF. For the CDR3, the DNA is TGTGCCAGCAGTTACGGCCCTGAAGCTTTCTTT.

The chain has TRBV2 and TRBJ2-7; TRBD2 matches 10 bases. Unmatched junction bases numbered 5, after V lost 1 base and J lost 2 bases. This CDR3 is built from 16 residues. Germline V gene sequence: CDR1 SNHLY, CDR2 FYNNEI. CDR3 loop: CASSEGRTSGTYEQYF. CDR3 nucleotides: TGTGCCAGCAGTGAAGGAAGGACTAGCGGTACCTACGAGCAGTACTTC.

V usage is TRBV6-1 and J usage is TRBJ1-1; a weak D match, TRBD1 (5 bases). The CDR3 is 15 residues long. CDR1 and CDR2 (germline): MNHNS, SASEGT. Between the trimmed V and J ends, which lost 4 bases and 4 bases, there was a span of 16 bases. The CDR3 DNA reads TGTGCCAGCAGTGCCCCGAGCCAGGGTGGCACTGAAGCTTTCTTT. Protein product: CASSAPSQGGTEAFF.

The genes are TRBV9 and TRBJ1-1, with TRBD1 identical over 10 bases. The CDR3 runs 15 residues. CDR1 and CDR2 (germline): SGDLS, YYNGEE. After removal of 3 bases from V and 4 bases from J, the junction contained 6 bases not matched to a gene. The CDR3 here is CASSARQGAITEAFF. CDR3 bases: TGTGCCAGCAGCGCCAGACAGGGGGCTATCACTGAAGCTTTCTTT.

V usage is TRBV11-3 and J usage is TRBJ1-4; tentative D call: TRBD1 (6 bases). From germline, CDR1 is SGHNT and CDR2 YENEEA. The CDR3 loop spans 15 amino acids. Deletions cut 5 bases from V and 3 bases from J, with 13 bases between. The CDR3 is CASSLPRGSNEKLFF. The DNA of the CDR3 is TGTGCCAGCAGCCTCCCGAGGGGGTCTAATGAAAAACTGTTTTTT.